The 17 T cell receptor beta chains below were found in one sample sequenced in a study of shared clonotypes between healthy human individuals. Terminally differentiated effector memory CD45RA+ cells were excluded from the naive CD8 cells, which were CD45RO-negative and positively selected for CCR7. TCRdb's copy holds only in-frame clones and misses some; the assay was immunoSEQ multiplex PCR. Counted here are around 640,000 clones, around 96% occurring once; the ten biggest clones make up 0.11%. The sequenced sample was naive CD8+ T cells sorted from blood. The source is a woman aged 30 to 39 in good health.

The genes are TRBV11-2 and TRBJ2-3; the D gene is possibly TRBD1 (5 bases). In germline, CDR1 is SGHAT, CDR2 FQNNGV. CDR3 size: 13 residues. V dropped 2 bases and J dropped 4 bases, with 7 bases sitting between them. CDR3 in DNA: TGTGCCAGCAGCTTACCAGGGTCAGATACGCAGTATTTT. Protein: CASSLPGSDTQYF. The complete variable domain, with remaining parts taken from reference TRBV11-2 and TRBJ2-3, reads EAGVAQSPRYKIIEKRQSVAFWCNPISGHATLYWYQQILGQGPKLLIQFQNNGVVDDSQLPKDRFSAERLKGVDSTLKIQPAKLEDSAVYLCASSLPGSDTQYFGPGTRLTVL.

The chain uses TRBV15 and TRBJ1-4; no reliable D call. CDR1 is LNHNV and CDR2 is YYDKDF in the germline V gene (reference sequence). There are 15 residues in the CDR3. The ends were cut back, 6 bases at V and 3 bases at J, with 14 bases in the middle. CDR3 amino acids: CATSSGDSANEKLFF. CDR3 nucleotide sequence: TGTGCCACCAGTTCCGGGGATTCAGCTAATGAAAAACTGTTTTTT.

J is TRBJ2-1 and V is TRBV19; D is uncertain. The germline V gene has CDR1 LNHDA and CDR2 SQIVND (reference sequence). This CDR3 comprises 15 residues. The ends were cut back, 2 bases at V and 0 bases at J, with 8 bases in the middle. CDR3 sequence reads: CASSIIQSSYNEQFF. The CDR3 nucleotides are TGTGCCAGTAGTATAATACAGAGCTCCTACAATGAGCAGTTCTTC.

The chain couples TRBV27 to TRBJ1-1; 8 nucleotides line up with TRBD1. There are 14 residues in the CDR3. Germline lookup yields CDR1 MNHEY and CDR2 SMNVEV (reference sequence). Germline trimming cut 6 bases from V and 4 bases from J; bases unmatched to any gene: 7. The CDR3 DNA is TGTGCCAGCAGCCCGACCGGGACAGGCACTGAAGCTTTCTTT. It specifies CASSPTGTGTEAFF.

This chain joins TRBV29-1 and TRBJ1-2; the match to TRBD1 covers 10 bases. This CDR3 contains 13 residues. The V and J ends lost 6 bases and 4 bases, in that order; junction bases with no gene match: 5. Germline assignment: CDR1 SQVTM and CDR2 ANQGSEA. This CDR3 reads CSVMDRGIYGYTF. CDR3 nucleotide sequence: TGCAGCGTAATGGACAGGGGGATCTATGGCTACACCTTC.

The chain carries TRBV25-1 and TRBJ1-1, with D maybe TRBD1 (5 bases). This CDR3 is built from 17 residues. Looked up from germline, CDR1 is MGHDK and CDR2 is SYGVNS. Deletions cut 3 bases from V and 3 bases from J, with 20 bases between. The CDR3 loop is CASSDGPGTGGHTEAFF. Written as DNA, the CDR3 is TGTGCCAGCAGTGATGGGCCCGGGACTGGAGGTCACACTGAAGCTTTCTTT.

A remark on this clone: This specimen includes other DNA sequences encoding the same CDR3. The chain couples TRBV10-3 to TRBJ2-1; D remains unclear. V lost 0 bases, J lost 7 bases, and 1 base lay in between. Germline V CDR1 and CDR2: ENHRY, SYGVKD. The CDR3 covers 11 residues. The CDR3 DNA reads TGTGCCATCAGTGAGTCGAATGAGCAGTTCTTC. It is translated as CAISESNEQFF.

CDR3: CSVEDSGNEQFF. CDR3 sequence (DNA): TGCAGCGTTGAAGATAGCGGCAATGAGCAGTTCTTC. The chain employs TRBV29-1 and TRBJ2-1, with D perhaps TRBD2 (6 bases). CDR3 length: 12 amino acids. Trimming left V 0 bases short and J 6 bases short, with 6 bases between. CDR1 and CDR2 (germline): SQVTM, ANQGSEA.

The chain joins TRBV7-9 to TRBJ1-2; 7 nucleotides match TRBD1. From germline, CDR1 is SEHNR and CDR2 FQNEAQ (reference sequence). The J segment lost 6 bases and the V segment lost 0 bases, leaving 4 bases of the junction unmatched. This CDR3 region has 14 residues. This CDR3 reads CASSLAGGSNGYTF. The CDR3 nucleotides are TGTGCCAGCAGCTTAGCAGGGGGCAGCAATGGCTACACCTTC.

The V and J genes are TRBV25-1 and TRBJ2-1; 9 nucleotides align to TRBD2. V shed 1 base, J shed 9 bases, and the junction held 13 bases outside the gene matches. The V gene's germline CDR1 is MGHDK and CDR2 SYGVNS. The CDR3 is 17 amino acids. The CDR3 loop is CASSELRVAGGPAEQFF. The CDR3 DNA follows: TGTGCCAGCAGTGAATTAAGGGTTGCGGGAGGGCCGGCTGAGCAGTTCTTC.

The CDR3 sequence is CSAITRTTGELFF. CDR3 in DNA: TGCAGCGCCATAACCCGAACTACCGGGGAGCTGTTTTTT. V and J are TRBV29-1 and TRBJ2-2; D is ambiguous. The CDR3 extends over 13 amino acids. The V and J ends lost 7 bases and 5 bases respectively, with 14 bases between them. Germline lookup yields CDR1 SQVTM and CDR2 ANQGSEA.

V is TRBV4-1 and J is TRBJ2-2, with no clear D. The CDR3 contains 14 residues. CDR1 is MGHRA, CDR2 YSYEKL, per germline. V lost 1 base and J lost 0, with 3 bases in between. The CDR3 region is CASSQAPNTGELFF. In DNA, the CDR3 is TGCGCCAGCAGCCAAGCCCCGAACACCGGGGAGCTGTTTTTT.

The gene calls are TRBV6-1 and TRBJ2-3, with D possibly being TRBD2 (6 bases). V was cut by 6 bases and J by 6 bases, with 13 bases left in between. This CDR3 is built from 13 residues. The germline V gene encodes CDR1 MNHNS and CDR2 SASEGT. CDR3 nucleotide sequence: TGTGCCAGCAGGGCGCGACTAGTCGATACGCAGTATTTT. Amino acid sequence: CASRARLVDTQYF.

The chain recombines TRBV7-9 with TRBJ2-3, with 8 bases matching TRBD1. V trimming: 10 bases; J trimming: 6 bases; junction bases outside the gene matches: 6. The CDR3 has 12 amino acids. Germline CDR1 is SEHNR and CDR2 is FQNEAQ (reference sequence). The CDR3 nucleotides are TGTGCCATAGACAGGGGAACGGATACGCAGTATTTT. Amino acid sequence: CAIDRGTDTQYF.

The gene calls are TRBV5-6 and TRBJ2-7, with TRBD2 matching over 7 bases. CDR3 size: 14 residues. Germline V gene sequence: CDR1 SGHDT, CDR2 YYEEEE. Losses at the gene ends were 4 bases for V and 4 bases for J; bases not matched to a gene: 8. CDR3 sequence (DNA): TGTGCCAGCAGCCGTCTGGGCGGGAGTTACGAGCAGTACTTC. This encodes CASSRLGGSYEQYF.

V usage is TRBV5-4 and J usage is TRBJ1-1; D is perhaps TRBD1 (6 bases). The V end was cut by 0 bases, the J end by 6 bases, with 9 bases between. The CDR3 spans 13 residues. The germline gives CDR1 SGHNT, CDR2 YYREEE (reference sequence). DNA of the CDR3: TGTGCCAGCAGCTTGGACAGGGCCCCTGAAGCTTTCTTT. It yields the protein CASSLDRAPEAFF. Complete variable domain (other parts from reference TRBV5-4 and TRBJ1-1): ETGVTQSPTHLIKTRGQQVTLRCSSQSGHNTVSWYQQALGQGPQFIFQYYREEENGRGNFPPRFSGLQFPNYSSELNVNALELDDSALYLCASSLDRAPEAFFGQGTRLTVV.

V is TRBV5-1 and J is TRBJ1-1; perhaps TRBD1 as D (6 bases). Trimming took off 4 bases at V and 8 bases at J, with 12 bases between the two ends. CDR1 is SGHRS and CDR2 is YFSETQ in the germline V gene. The CDR3 covers 12 residues. CDR3 in DNA: TGCGCCAGCAGCGAGGACAGTCTAGAAGCTTTCTTT. Protein product: CASSEDSLEAFF.